The rows below give T cell receptor beta chains drawn from one sample of a study of T cells after yellow fever vaccination. From the 5' RACE reads, TCRdb called clonotypes with MiXCR, one entry per CDR3 protein. In the table there are fewer than 650,000 distinct CDR3 sequences, roughly a fifth of which are singletons. Here the sequenced sample was PBMCs, taken roughly 20 days after the first yellow fever vaccination. The receptors derive from a man between 18 and 29 years old who received the YFV17D yellow fever vaccine. CDR3s include the opening cysteine and the closing phenylalanine or tryptophan. D genes are given only for firm matches. Size is omitted from some rows. Given values are once, few, many or a class for expanded clones.

V gene	clone size	J gene	D gene	CDR3 protein	CDR3 DNA
TRBV29-1	many	TRBJ2-7	TRBD1	CSVARDRAYEQYF	TGCAGCGTTGCCCGGGACAGAGCCTACGAGCAGTACTTC
TRBV12-3/TRBV12-4	many	TRBJ2-7	.	CASSFPYLEQYF	TGTGCCAGCAGTTTCCCCTACCTCGAGCAGTACTTC
TRBV6-5	.	TRBJ1-1	TRBD1	CASSSSGGANTEAFF	TGTGCCAGCAGTTCCTCAGGGGGCGCGAACACTGAAGCTTTCTTT
TRBV11-2	few	TRBJ2-5	.	CASSLEFKGTARGTQYF	TGTGCCAGCAGCTTAGAATTCAAGGGGACTGCTCGGGGGACCCAGTACTTC
TRBV18	.	TRBJ1-4	.	CASSRTPTNEKLFF	TGTGCCAGCTCACGGACTCCAACTAATGAAAAACTGTTTTTT
TRBV9	.	TRBJ2-6	.	CASRTSGANVLTF	TGTGCCAGCAGAACGTCTGGGGCCAACGTCCTGACTTTC
TRBV7-8	.	TRBJ2-3	.	CASRKPTQGTDTQYF	TGTGCCAGCAGAAAGCCTACCCAGGGAACAGATACGCAGTATTTT
TRBV3-1	.	TRBJ2-3	TRBD2	CASSQESTSAQYF	TGTGCCAGCAGCCAAGAAAGTACTAGCGCGCAGTATTTT
TRBV29-1	.	TRBJ2-5	TRBD2	CSAGGETQYF	TGCAGCGCGGGGGGGGAGACCCAGTACTTC
TRBV6-2/TRBV6-3	.	TRBJ1-1	.	CASGGPSMNTEAFF	TGTGCCAGCGGTGGTCCTTCTATGAACACTGAAGCTTTCTTT
TRBV20-1	.	TRBJ1-2	.	CSARAGGLFGYTF	TGCAGTGCTAGAGCCGGGGGGCTATTCGGCTACACCTTC
TRBV30	few	TRBJ1-2	.	CAWSDVRYREYRPSYGYTF	TGTGCCTGGAGTGACGTTCGCTACAGGGAATATCGGCCTAGCTATGGCTACACCTTC
TRBV6-1	.	TRBJ1-5	TRBD1	CASSPDRVGDQPQHF	TGTGCCAGCAGCCCTGACAGGGTCGGCGATCAGCCCCAGCATTTT
TRBV5-4	few	TRBJ2-1	.	CASSLNSSPYNEQFF	TGTGCCAGCAGCTTGAACAGTTCCCCCTACAATGAGCAGTTCTTC
TRBV20-1	few	TRBJ2-7	.	CSARDWSNYEQYF	TGCAGTGCTAGAGATTGGTCAAACTACGAGCAGTACTTC
TRBV20-1	few	TRBJ2-1	.	CSASWAQSNEQFF	TGCAGTGCCAGCTGGGCACAGTCAAATGAGCAGTTCTTC
TRBV12-3/TRBV12-4	.	TRBJ1-6	.	CASSFHLGTYNSPLHF	TGTGCCAGCAGTTTTCACTTGGGCACCTATAATTCACCCCTCCACTTT
TRBV2	.	TRBJ2-1	.	CASLSQGSNEQFF	TGTGCCAGCTTATCCCAGGGGAGCAATGAGCAGTTCTTC
TRBV5-6	.	TRBJ2-3	TRBD1	CASSLDRVNTQYF	TGTGCCAGCAGCCTGGACAGGGTTAATACGCAGTATTTT
TRBV29-1	.	TRBJ2-6	.	CSVEDGRGGANVMTF	TGCAGCGTTGAAGATGGGAGAGGGGGGGCCAACGTCATGACTTTC
TRBV7-8	.	TRBJ2-4	.	CASSLDWGQRRYF	TGTGCCAGCAGCTTAGACTGGGGCCAGAGACGGTACTTC
TRBV29-1	.	TRBJ2-7	.	CSVEDHRAPYEQYF	TGCAGCGTTGAAGATCATCGGGCCCCCTACGAGCAGTACTTC
TRBV9	.	TRBJ2-7	.	CASSVISGEGEQYF	TGTGCCAGCAGCGTAATTAGCGGCGAAGGCGAGCAGTACTTC
TRBV6-5	.	TRBJ1-2	TRBD1	CASATGSYGYTF	TGTGCCAGCGCGACAGGGAGCTATGGCTACACCTTC
TRBV7-9	.	TRBJ1-1	.	CASSTTAWATEAFF	TGTGCCAGCAGTACTACTGCCTGGGCGACTGAAGCTTTCTTT
TRBV7-9	many	TRBJ1-1	.	CASSPGAGSRAFF	TGTGCCAGCAGCCCGGGGGCGGGGAGCCGAGCTTTCTTT
TRBV5-6	few	TRBJ2-5	TRBD2	CASSWDLAGRQETQYF	TGTGCCAGCAGCTGGGACCTAGCGGGGCGCCAAGAGACCCAGTACTTC
TRBV28	.	TRBJ1-1	.	CASSLMGYEAFF	TGTGCCAGCAGTTTAATGGGTTATGAAGCTTTCTTT
TRBV20-1	many	TRBJ2-7	.	CSARDQERADEQYF	TGCAGTGCTAGAGATCAGGAAAGGGCCGACGAGCAGTACTTC
TRBV6-5	few	TRBJ1-6	.	CASGYGSSYNSPLHF	TGTGCCAGCGGGTACGGTAGCTCCTATAATTCACCCCTCCACTTT
TRBV19	few	TRBJ1-1	TRBD1	CASSIDLSGQGKTFF	TGTGCCAGTAGTATAGATCTATCGGGACAGGGGAAGACTTTCTTT
TRBV14	.	TRBJ2-1	.	CASSQEGMGAYNEQFF	TGTGCCAGCAGCCAAGAAGGAATGGGGGCCTACAATGAGCAGTTCTTC
TRBV18	many	TRBJ2-5	TRBD2	CASSPGTTAGAQYF	TGTGCCAGCTCACCCGGGACTACCGCGGGGGCCCAGTACTTC
TRBV6-1	few	TRBJ2-3	TRBD2	CASSESGAVSDTQYF	TGTGCCAGCAGTGAGAGCGGGGCGGTTTCAGATACGCAGTATTTT
TRBV12-3/TRBV12-4	.	TRBJ1-1	.	CASSPHPGHLNTEAFF	TGTGCCAGCAGCCCCCATCCGGGACACCTGAACACTGAAGCTTTCTTT
TRBV9	few	TRBJ2-3	TRBD2	CASSPPAGGTDTQYF	TGTGCCAGCAGCCCCCCAGCGGGGGGCACAGATACGCAGTATTTT
TRBV28	.	TRBJ2-1	TRBD1	CATQTGTSYEQFF	TGTGCCACCCAGACAGGGACCAGCTATGAGCAGTTCTTC
TRBV20-1	once	TRBJ1-1	TRBD1	CSGLGGAGTEAFF	TGCAGTGGCCTAGGGGGCGCCGGCACTGAAGCTTTCTTT
TRBV10-3	few	TRBJ1-2	.	CAINVAGSGDGYTF	TGTGCCATCAATGTTGCCGGCAGCGGCGACGGCTACACCTTC
TRBV5-1	many	TRBJ1-4	.	CASSLKGEKLFF	TGCGCCAGCAGCTTGAAGGGTGAAAAACTGTTTTTT
TRBV5-1	.	TRBJ2-7	.	CASSLTYASSYEQYF	TGCGCCAGCAGCTTGACCTACGCCAGCTCCTACGAGCAGTACTTC
TRBV5-1	few	TRBJ2-7	TRBD1	CASRDRGLDEQYF	TGCGCCAGCCGGGACAGGGGGCTCGACGAGCAGTACTTC
TRBV18	few	TRBJ1-6	.	CASSPGGADNSPLHF	TGTGCCAGCTCACCAGGGGGTGCGGATAATTCACCCCTCCACTTT
TRBV7-9	few	TRBJ1-4	.	CASRAGAANEKLFF	TGTGCCAGCAGGGCCGGGGCGGCTAATGAAAAACTGTTTTTT
TRBV2	few	TRBJ1-6	TRBD1	CASRRDRGNSPLHF	TGTGCCAGCCGCCGGGACAGGGGAAATTCACCCCTCCACTTT
TRBV12-3/TRBV12-4	.	TRBJ2-1	.	CASSIRGGGGYNEQFF	TGTGCCAGCAGCATAAGGGGGGGCGGGGGTTACAATGAGCAGTTCTTC
TRBV4-3	.	TRBJ2-2	TRBD1	CASSQDRGTVNTGELFF	TGCGCCAGCAGCCAAGATCGTGGGACAGTGAACACCGGGGAGCTGTTTTTT
TRBV20-1	few	TRBJ2-2	TRBD2	CSAPSGEGTGELFF	TGCAGTGCTCCGAGCGGGGAGGGCACCGGGGAGCTGTTTTTT
TRBV7-2	.	TRBJ1-6	.	CASSQQGVRNSPLHF	TGTGCCAGCAGCCAACAGGGTGTTCGGAATTCACCCCTCCACTTT
TRBV7-6	.	TRBJ2-3	.	CASSASLTGYIFTDTQYF	TGTGCCAGCAGCGCCTCTCTCACAGGGTACATTTTCACAGATACGCAGTATTTT
TRBV12-3/TRBV12-4	few	TRBJ2-3	TRBD2	CASRISPTSATQYF	TGTGCCAGCAGAATAAGCCCGACTAGCGCTACGCAGTATTTT
TRBV12-3/TRBV12-4	.	TRBJ2-2	TRBD2	CASSREVGPGELFF	TGTGCCAGCAGCCGGGAGGTGGGGCCCGGGGAGCTGTTTTTT
TRBV7-3	once	TRBJ1-1	TRBD1	CASSQAGTGKLGEAFF	TGTGCCAGCAGCCAAGCCGGGACAGGGAAATTGGGTGAAGCTTTCTTT
TRBV29-1	few	TRBJ1-1	.	CSPFPPGFTEAFF	TGCAGCCCCTTCCCTCCGGGATTCACTGAAGCTTTCTTT
TRBV11-2	.	TRBJ2-1	.	CASSPPRPYNEQFF	TGTGCCAGCAGCCCCCCAAGACCCTACAATGAGCAGTTCTTC
TRBV4-1	.	TRBJ2-1	.	CASSQERYAATSDEQFF	TGCGCCAGCAGCCAAGAAAGGTATGCTGCGACAAGCGATGAGCAGTTCTTC
TRBV11-1	.	TRBJ2-2	.	CASSSLQTGELFF	TGTGCCAGCAGCTCCCTCCAGACCGGGGAGCTGTTTTTT
TRBV5-4	.	TRBJ2-1	.	CASSFPDRGPNEQFF	TGTGCCAGCAGCTTCCCTGACCGAGGCCCCAATGAGCAGTTCTTC
TRBV5-5	many	TRBJ2-4	.	CASSFQGAKNIQYF	TGTGCCAGCAGCTTCCAGGGCGCCAAAAACATTCAGTACTTC